A single sample gave rise to the 15 T cell receptor beta chains below, sequenced in a study of cytomegalovirus exposure and HLA in healthy donors. Vbeta (60) and Jbeta (13) primers were used in the PCR. Using immunoSEQ multiplex PCR, the repertoire was profiled, and TCRdb retains in-frame clones only, with some absent. The sample includes about 190,000 clones, 75% to 90% of them seen just once. The sequencing input was PBMCs. These receptors were obtained from a woman aged 30 to 39 in good health and CMV-seronegative.

V and J are TRBV5-5 and TRBJ1-1; D call uncertain. Trimming removed 4 bases at V and 8 bases at J, with 9 bases between. The CDR3 spans 11 residues. The V gene's germline CDR1 is SGHKS and CDR2 YYEKEE (reference sequence). DNA for the CDR3: TGTGCCAGCAGCCGGGAAAGGGAAGCTTTCTTT. Protein product: CASSREREAFF.

This clone has a handful of counts. The chain uses TRBV5-1 and TRBJ2-3, with 9 bases fitting TRBD1. Germline CDR1 is SGHRS and CDR2 is YFSETQ. CDR3 length: 14 residues. V trimming: 4 bases; J trimming: 6 bases; junction bases outside the gene matches: 6. For the CDR3, the DNA is TGCGCCAGCAGCCAGGGACAGGGCGCGGATACGCAGTATTTT. Its translation: CASSQGQGADTQYF. Full variable domain (outside the CDR3, taken from reference TRBV5-1 and TRBJ2-3): KAGVTQTPRYLIKTRGQQVTLSCSPISGHRSVSWYQQTPGQGLQFLFEYFSETQRNKGNFPGRFSGRQFSNSRSEMNVSTLELGDSALYLCASSQGQGADTQYFGPGTRLTVL.

This chain joins TRBV21-1 and TRBJ1-6. TRBV21-1 is shown as a pseudogene. This CDR3 region has 15 residues. DNA for the CDR3: TGTGCCAGCCCCCGGGAATCGCCCCAGAATTCACCCCTCCACTTT. Translation gives CASPRESPQNSPLHF.

V and J are TRBV2 and TRBJ2-2, with TRBD2 matching 11 bases. Germline assignment: CDR1 SNHLY and CDR2 FYNNEI. V gave up 6 bases and J gave up 5 bases; unmatched junction bases: 5. CDR3 size: 15 residues. The CDR3 protein is CASSAGTSGTGELFF. The DNA of the CDR3 is TGTGCCAGCAGCGCCGGGACTAGCGGAACCGGGGAGCTGTTTTTT.

The chain combines TRBV19 with TRBJ1-2; 9 nucleotides line up with TRBD1. CDR3 length equals 14 residues. CDR1 is LNHDA, CDR2 SQIVND, per germline (reference sequence). The V and J ends lost 6 bases and 6 bases, in that order; junction bases with no gene match: 8. The CDR3 loop is CASSFLDRGNGYTF. As DNA, the CDR3 is TGTGCCAGTAGCTTCTTGGACAGGGGAAATGGCTACACCTTC.

The rearrangement joins TRBV14 to TRBJ2-2; D call uncertain. Germline CDR1 is SGHDN and CDR2 is FVKESK. V lost 3 bases and J 4 bases, leaving 15 bases between the germline ends. The CDR3 has 16 residues. DNA of the CDR3: TGTGCCAGCAGCCACCTGACTGACTCCCCCACCGGGGAGCTGTTTTTT. This sequence encodes CASSHLTDSPTGELFF.

V usage is TRBV2 and J usage is TRBJ1-2, with unresolved D. Trimming stripped 5 bases from V and 5 bases from J, with 15 bases between. This CDR3 is 14 amino acids long. CDR1 is SNHLY, CDR2 FYNNEI, per germline. The DNA for the CDR3 is TGTGCCAGCAGTCAACGCCTGGGCCAGTATGGCTACACCTTC. Protein product: CASSQRLGQYGYTF.

This clone appeared once. Mismatch with germline at one junction end may stem from a read error. The chain couples TRBV7-7 to TRBJ2-2; D possibly corresponds to TRBD2 (6 bases). The CDR3 totals 16 residues. The V gene's germline CDR1 is SSHAT and CDR2 FNYEAQ (reference sequence). DNA of the CDR3: TGTGCTAGCAGCTTAGCGGTAGCGGCGAACACCGGGGAGCTGTTTTTT. This encodes CASSLAVAANTGELFF.

The table lists this clone with a count of one. V is TRBV29-1 and J is TRBJ2-2, with 7 bases aligning to TRBD2. The CDR3 covers 12 residues. The ends lost 4 bases at V and 6 bases at J; junction bases unmatched: 2. Germline lookup yields CDR1 SQVTM and CDR2 ANQGSEA. CDR3 protein: CSVAGGPGELFF. The CDR3 nucleotides read TGCAGCGTTGCGGGGGGTCCCGGGGAGCTGTTTTTT.

The rearrangement links TRBV4-2 to TRBJ2-1; 9 bases line up with TRBD2. Germline CDR1 is LGHNA and CDR2 is YNFKEQ. The trim removed 2 bases at V and 3 bases at J, leaving 8 bases unmatched. This CDR3 is built from 17 residues. The CDR3 bases are TGTGCCAGCAGCCAACCCGGAGCGGGGGGCCTCTACAATGAGCAGTTCTTC. This translates into CASSQPGAGGLYNEQFF.

The chain joins TRBV15 to TRBJ1-6, with 7 bases lining up with TRBD1. Germline CDR1 reads LNHNV; CDR2 reads YYDKDF (reference sequence). The trim removed 3 bases at V and 10 bases at J, leaving 3 bases unmatched. This CDR3 spans 13 amino acids. The CDR3 DNA reads TGTGCCACCAGCAGGGACAGGTCATCACCCCTCCACTTT. This encodes CATSRDRSSPLHF.

The gene calls are TRBV5-1 and TRBJ2-3; unclear D gene. The CDR3 runs to 16 residues. Looked up from germline, CDR1 is SGHRS and CDR2 is YFSETQ. Trimming left V 0 bases short and J 0 bases short, with 11 bases between. In DNA form, the CDR3 reads TGCGCCAGCAGCTTGGGGGTCGACTTAAGCACAGATACGCAGTATTTT. It is translated as CASSLGVDLSTDTQYF.

V usage is TRBV9 and J usage is TRBJ2-1, with D possibly matching TRBD2 (5 bases). The CDR3 is 17 amino acids. V dropped 0 bases and J dropped 3 bases, with 16 bases sitting between them. Germline CDR1 and CDR2: SGDLS and YYNGEE. The CDR3: CASSVELGGLGYNEQFF. The DNA for the CDR3 is TGTGCCAGCAGCGTAGAACTAGGAGGTTTAGGCTACAATGAGCAGTTCTTC.

This chain connects TRBV5-1 to TRBJ1-2, with D perhaps matching TRBD1 (5 bases). Germline CDR1 and CDR2: SGHRS and YFSETQ. The CDR3 spans 14 residues. With 4 bases removed from V and 3 bases from J, the gap between germline ends came to 13 bases. CDR3: CASSPGTMDYGYTF. The CDR3 nucleotides are TGCGCCAGCAGCCCCGGGACTATGGACTATGGCTACACCTTC.

This clone was recorded once. The rearrangement uses TRBV4-1 and TRBJ2-1; a possible D gene is TRBD2 (6 bases). V was trimmed by 0 bases and J by 6 bases, leaving 18 bases between them. The CDR3 length is 17 residues. CDR1 is MGHRA, CDR2 YSYEKL, per germline. The CDR3, as DNA: TGCGCCAGCAGCCAAGAGGTGGCGGGGCGGGCGGGCAATGAGCAGTTCTTC. This gives the protein CASSQEVAGRAGNEQFF.